The present entry profiles one T cell receptor (beta chain) with its context. What antigen it recognizes has not been identified. HCMV-specific IgG was detected in serum with a commercial ELISA kit to determine HCMV serostatus. Peripheral blood mononuclear cells were isolated from blood by Ficoll density gradient centrifugation. The sample is drawn from a study of T cells expressing NK-cell markers (dated by TCRdb to 2020 to 2021). Study-level background: In sorted CD3+CD56+NKG2C+, CD3+CD56+NKG2C- and CD3+CD56-NKG2C+ T-cell subsets from several donors, TCR beta-chain repertoires were profiled. Among the eight sequenced donors, only one was HCMV-seronegative, while the other seven were HCMV-seropositive. The study sequenced eight donors, all healthy volunteers chosen at random: three men and five women. Illumina HiSeq 2000/2500, MiSeq or NextSeq was used to sequence libraries as 2 x 150 bp reads. General conclusions and limits of the study: Those dominant clonotypes were again the most abundant among CD3+CD56-NKG2C+ cells in a handful of donors, at about 25-60.1%. For five or six donors, the dominant CD3+CD56+NKG2C+ clonotypes were among the top 10 CD8+ clonotypes and accounted for about 1.0-7.5% of CD8+ T cells. Whether the expanded NKG2C-expressing T cell clones were specific for HCMV antigens was left unclear.

Sequenced using an Illumina HiSeq 2000. TCR beta cDNA libraries were made by 5'RACE template switching that added a universal primer site and unique molecular identifiers. cDNA synthesis was primed from the TCR beta constant segment, followed by two successive PCR amplification steps. On the authors' methods: MIGEC handled demultiplexing of the reads and grouping by UMI, while MiTCR was used to assemble and quantify clonotypes. Only TCR cDNA sequences supported by at least two reads were kept to exclude erroneous sequences. The tcR package was used for downstream repertoire analysis, and clonotypes were matched between fractions using CDR3 nucleotide sequence together with V segment. VDJmatch was used to annotate antigen specificity against VDJdb, with one amino acid substitution in CDR3 allowed. Reprocessed by TCRdb, the reads give a single entry per CDR3 protein sequence, without DNA. TCRdb, rather than the study authors, made the V and J calls. In this sample's table one finds roughly 180,000 distinct CDR3 sequences. The top ten constitute around 20% of the sample.

The CDR3 measures 14 amino acids from cysteine to phenylalanine. No DNA sequence was recorded. CDR1 MNHNS and CDR2 SASEGT are derived from the germline V gene. The TCR was taken from a woman between 18 and 75 years old in good health. The sequenced sample was blood T cells: a sorted CD56 or NKG2C T cell subset, CD4+ or CD8+ T cells, or bulk PBMC T cells (not recorded which). The chain employs TRBV6-1 and TRBJ2-2; the TCRdb D gene call, TRBD2, has no DNA to confirm it. The CDR3 reads as follows: CASSATSFAGELFF.